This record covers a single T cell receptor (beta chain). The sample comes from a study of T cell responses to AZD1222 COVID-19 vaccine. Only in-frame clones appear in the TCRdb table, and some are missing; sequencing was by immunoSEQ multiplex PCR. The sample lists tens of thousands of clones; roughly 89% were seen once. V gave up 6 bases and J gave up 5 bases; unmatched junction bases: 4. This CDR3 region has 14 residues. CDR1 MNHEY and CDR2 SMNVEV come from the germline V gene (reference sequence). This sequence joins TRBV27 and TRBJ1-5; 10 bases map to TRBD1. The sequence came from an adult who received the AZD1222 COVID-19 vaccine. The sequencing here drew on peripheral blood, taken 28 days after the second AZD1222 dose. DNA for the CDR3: TGTGCCAGCAGCAGACAGGGGGCTTATCAGCCCCAGCATTTT. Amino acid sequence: CASSRQGAYQPQHF.